This T cell receptor (beta chain) came from a study of T cells in Graves' hyperthyroidism and ophthalmopathy. Study-level findings and limits: Most clonotypes expanded in thyroid above 0.001 were likewise present in blood. For ophthalmopathy, model prediction preceded onset by a median 6.5 months.

V was pared by 2 bases and J by 1 base, with 5 bases of the junction left unmatched. Per the germline V gene, CDR1 is SGHNT and CDR2 is YYREEE (reference sequence). The CDR3 has 15 residues. Amplification of TCR beta CDR3 regions used RNA as the template. Initially, a first-round RT-PCR of the TCR CDR3 employed the HTBI primer set. TCRdb re-called the multiplex PCR reads through MiXCR, storing one row per CDR3 protein. The table lists 480,000 or so distinct CDR3 sequences, over 45% of them singletons. In regard to this clonotype: Its antigen is undetermined.

The specimen was peripheral blood or thyroid tissue (not recorded which). The rearrangement uses TRBV5-4 and TRBJ2-7; 8 positions match TRBD1. The sequence was collected from an adult woman with Graves' disease, either hyperthyroidism or ophthalmopathy (not recorded which). The CDR3 loop is CASSFRGRWSYEQYF. CDR3 in DNA: TGTGCCAGCAGCTTCAGGGGGCGGTGGTCCTACGAGCAGTACTTC.